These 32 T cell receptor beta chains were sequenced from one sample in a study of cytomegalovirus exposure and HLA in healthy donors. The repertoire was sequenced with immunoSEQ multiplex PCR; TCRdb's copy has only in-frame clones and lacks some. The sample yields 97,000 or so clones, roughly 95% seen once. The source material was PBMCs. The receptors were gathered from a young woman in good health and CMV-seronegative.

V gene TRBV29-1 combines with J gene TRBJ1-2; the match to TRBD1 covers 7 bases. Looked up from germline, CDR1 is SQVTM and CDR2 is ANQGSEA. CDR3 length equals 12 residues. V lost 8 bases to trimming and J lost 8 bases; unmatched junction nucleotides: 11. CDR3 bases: TGCAGCCTCTACTCGGACAGGCGGGGCTACACCTTC. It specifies CSLYSDRRGYTF.

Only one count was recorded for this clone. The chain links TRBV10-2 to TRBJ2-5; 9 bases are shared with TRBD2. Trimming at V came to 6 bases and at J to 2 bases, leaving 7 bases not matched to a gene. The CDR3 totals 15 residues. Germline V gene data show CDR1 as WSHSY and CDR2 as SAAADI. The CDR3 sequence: CASRETSGGQETQYF. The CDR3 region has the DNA TGCGCCAGCAGAGAGACTAGCGGAGGGCAAGAGACCCAGTACTTC.

The CDR3 region has the DNA TGTGCCAGCAGCGCACGCCGGGGAACCTACGAGCAGTACTTC. As protein: CASSARRGTYEQYF. The chain has TRBV7-8 and TRBJ2-7; TRBD2 might be the D (5 bases). The CDR3 is 14 residues long. Germline assignment: CDR1 SGHVS and CDR2 FQNEAQ. Trimming removed 5 bases at V and 2 bases at J, with 13 bases between.

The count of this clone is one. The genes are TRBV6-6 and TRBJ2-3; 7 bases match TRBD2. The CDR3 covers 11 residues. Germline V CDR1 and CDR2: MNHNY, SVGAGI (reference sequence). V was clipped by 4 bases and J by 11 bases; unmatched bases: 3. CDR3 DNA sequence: TGTGCCAGCAGTTCCCTAGCGGAGCAGTATTTT. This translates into CASSSLAEQYF.

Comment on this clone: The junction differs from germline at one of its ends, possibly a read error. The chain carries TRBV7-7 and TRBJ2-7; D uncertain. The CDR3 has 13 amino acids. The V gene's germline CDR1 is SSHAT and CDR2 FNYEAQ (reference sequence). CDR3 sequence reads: CASSLEENYEQYF. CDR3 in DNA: TGTGCTAGCAGCTTAGAGGAGAATTACGAGCAGTACTTC. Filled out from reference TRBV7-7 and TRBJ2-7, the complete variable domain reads GAGVSQSPRYKVTKRGQDVTLRCDPISSHATLYWYQQALGQGPEFLTYFNYEAQPDKSGLPSDRFSAERPEGSISTLTIQRTEQRDSAMYRCASSLEENYEQYFGPGTRLTVT.

CDR3 nucleotide sequence: TGCAGCGTTGGGGGGATGGGGGGTCAGCCCCAGCATTTT. This gives the protein CSVGGMGGQPQHF. The chain couples TRBV29-1 to TRBJ1-5; the D gene is possibly TRBD1 (5 bases). V was pared by 4 bases and J by 6 bases, with 13 bases between. Germline V CDR1 and CDR2: SQVTM, ANQGSEA. The CDR3 runs to 13 residues.

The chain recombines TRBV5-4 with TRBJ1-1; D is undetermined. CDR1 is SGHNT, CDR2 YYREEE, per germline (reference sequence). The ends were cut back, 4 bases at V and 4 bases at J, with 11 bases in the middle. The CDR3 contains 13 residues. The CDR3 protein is CASSPPSSTEAFF. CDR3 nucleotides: TGTGCCAGCAGCCCTCCTTCTAGCACTGAAGCTTTCTTT.

The CDR3 coding sequence is TGTGCCTGGAGTTTAGGTCAGGGCCCCTACGAGCAGTACTTC. Translation: CAWSLGQGPYEQYF. The chain uses TRBV30 and TRBJ2-7; a possible D gene is TRBD1 (5 bases). Looked up from germline, CDR1 is GTSNPN and CDR2 is SVGIG (reference sequence). Trimming took 2 bases from V and 2 from J, leaving 13 bases between them. The CDR3 runs to 14 residues.

The CDR3 region has the DNA TGTGCCAGCAGCGGGTCAGTTGGAAACACCATATATTTT. Residues: CASSGSVGNTIYF. The rearrangement links TRBV9 to TRBJ1-3; D not certain. Germline V gives CDR1 SGDLS, CDR2 YYNGEE. Trimming stripped 3 bases from V and 3 bases from J, with 7 bases between. This CDR3 contains 13 residues.

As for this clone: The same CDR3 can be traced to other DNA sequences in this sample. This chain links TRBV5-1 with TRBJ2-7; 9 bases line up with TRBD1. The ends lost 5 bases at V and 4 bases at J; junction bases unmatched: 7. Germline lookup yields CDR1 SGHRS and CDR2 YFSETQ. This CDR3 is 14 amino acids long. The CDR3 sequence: CASSSGQGIYEQYF. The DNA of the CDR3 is TGCGCCAGCAGTTCTGGACAGGGGATATACGAGCAGTACTTC.

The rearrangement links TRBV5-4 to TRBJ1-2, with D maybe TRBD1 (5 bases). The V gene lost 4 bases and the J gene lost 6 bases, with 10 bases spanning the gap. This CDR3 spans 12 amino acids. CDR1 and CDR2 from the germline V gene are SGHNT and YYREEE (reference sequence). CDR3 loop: CASSQGLDGYTF. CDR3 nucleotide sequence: TGTGCCAGCAGCCAGGGTTTGGATGGCTACACCTTC.

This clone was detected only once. In DNA form, the CDR3 reads TGTGCCAGCAGCCCGGGACAGGGGGCCCTTGTCGCTCATCGGAATTCACCCCTCCACTTT. It is translated as CASSPGQGALVAHRNSPLHF. The chain recombines TRBV11-3 with TRBJ1-6; 12 bases are shared with TRBD1. V shed 5 bases, J shed 7 bases, and the junction held 18 bases outside the gene matches. CDR3 size: 20 residues. CDR1 SGHNT and CDR2 YENEEA come from the germline V gene.

The CDR3 DNA follows: TGTGCCAGCAGTGAAGTGATAACCGGGACAGGGTGGGATCAGCCCCAGCATTTT. Protein: CASSEVITGTGWDQPQHF. J is TRBJ1-5 and V is TRBV2, with 9 bases identical to TRBD1. This CDR3 has 18 amino acids. The germline CDR1 and CDR2 sequences are SNHLY and FYNNEI. Unmatched junction bases numbered 12, after V lost 1 base and J lost 5 bases.

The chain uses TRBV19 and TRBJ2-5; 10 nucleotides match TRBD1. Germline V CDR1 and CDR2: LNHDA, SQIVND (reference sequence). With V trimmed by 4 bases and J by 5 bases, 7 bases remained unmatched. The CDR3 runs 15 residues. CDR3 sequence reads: CASSTLTGGRETQYF. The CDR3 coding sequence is TGTGCCAGTAGTACCCTGACAGGGGGCAGGGAGACCCAGTACTTC.

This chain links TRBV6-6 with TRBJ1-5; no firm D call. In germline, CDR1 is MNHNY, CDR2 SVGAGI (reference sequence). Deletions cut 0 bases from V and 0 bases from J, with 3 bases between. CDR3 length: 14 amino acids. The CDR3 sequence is CASSYSYSNQPQHF. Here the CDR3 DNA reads TGTGCCAGCAGTTACTCATATAGCAATCAGCCCCAGCATTTT.

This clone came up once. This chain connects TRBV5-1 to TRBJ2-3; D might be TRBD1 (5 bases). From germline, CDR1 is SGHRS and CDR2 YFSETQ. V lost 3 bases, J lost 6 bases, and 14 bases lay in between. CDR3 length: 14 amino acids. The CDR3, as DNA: TGCGCCAGCAGCTCCCAAGGGGTGGGGGATACGCAGTATTTT. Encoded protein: CASSSQGVGDTQYF.

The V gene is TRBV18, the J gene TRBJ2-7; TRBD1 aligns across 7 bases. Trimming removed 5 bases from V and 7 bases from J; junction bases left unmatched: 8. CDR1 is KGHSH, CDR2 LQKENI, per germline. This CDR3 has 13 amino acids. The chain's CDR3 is CASSAGTAREQYF. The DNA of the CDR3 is TGTGCCAGCTCAGCCGGGACAGCGCGTGAGCAGTACTTC.

The CDR3 DNA reads as TGTGCCAGCAGCTACCGACAGGGGAGGGGATACACAGATACGCAGTATTTT. Residues: CASSYRQGRGYTDTQYF. This chain joins TRBV7-2 and TRBJ2-3, with D possibly being TRBD1 (8 bases). V lost 4 bases and J 2 bases, leaving 19 bases between the germline ends. The CDR3 spans 17 residues. CDR1 is SGHTA, CDR2 FQGNSA, per germline.

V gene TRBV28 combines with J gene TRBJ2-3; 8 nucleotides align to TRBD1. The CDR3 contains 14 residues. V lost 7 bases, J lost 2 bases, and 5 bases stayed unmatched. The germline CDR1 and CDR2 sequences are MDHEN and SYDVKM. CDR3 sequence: CASTRTGLTDTQYF. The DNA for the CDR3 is TGTGCCAGCACTAGGACAGGGCTCACAGATACGCAGTATTTT.

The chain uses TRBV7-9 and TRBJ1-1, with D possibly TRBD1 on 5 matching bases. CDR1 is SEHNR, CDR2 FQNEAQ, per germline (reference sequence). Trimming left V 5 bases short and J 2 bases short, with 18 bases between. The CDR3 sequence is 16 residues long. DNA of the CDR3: TGTGCCAGCAGCCGGGACTCCGTGGGCCAAAACACTGAAGCTTTCTTT. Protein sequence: CASSRDSVGQNTEAFF.

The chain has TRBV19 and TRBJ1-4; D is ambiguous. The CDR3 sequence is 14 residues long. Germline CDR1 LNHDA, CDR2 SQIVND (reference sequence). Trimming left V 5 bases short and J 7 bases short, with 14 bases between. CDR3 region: CASSLWQDSEKLFF. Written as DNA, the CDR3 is TGTGCCAGTAGTTTGTGGCAGGATTCTGAAAAACTGTTTTTT.

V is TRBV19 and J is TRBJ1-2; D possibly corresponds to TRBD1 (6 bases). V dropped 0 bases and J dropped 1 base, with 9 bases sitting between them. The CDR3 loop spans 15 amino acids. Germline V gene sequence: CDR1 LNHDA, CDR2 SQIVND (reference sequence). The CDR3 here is CASSIEHRVNYGYTF. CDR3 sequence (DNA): TGTGCCAGTAGTATAGAGCACAGGGTTAACTATGGCTACACCTTC.

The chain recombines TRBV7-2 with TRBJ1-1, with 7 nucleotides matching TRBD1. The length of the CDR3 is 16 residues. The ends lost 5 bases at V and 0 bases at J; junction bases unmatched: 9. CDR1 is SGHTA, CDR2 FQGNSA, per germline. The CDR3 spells CASSRRDSLMNTEAFF. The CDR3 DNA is TGTGCCAGCAGCCGACGGGACAGCCTTATGAACACTGAAGCTTTCTTT.

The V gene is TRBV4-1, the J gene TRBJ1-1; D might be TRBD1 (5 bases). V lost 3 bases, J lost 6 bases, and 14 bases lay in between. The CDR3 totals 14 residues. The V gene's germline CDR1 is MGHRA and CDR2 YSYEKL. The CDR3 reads CASSQFQGDPEAFF. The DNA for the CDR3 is TGCGCCAGCAGCCAGTTCCAGGGTGACCCTGAAGCTTTCTTT.

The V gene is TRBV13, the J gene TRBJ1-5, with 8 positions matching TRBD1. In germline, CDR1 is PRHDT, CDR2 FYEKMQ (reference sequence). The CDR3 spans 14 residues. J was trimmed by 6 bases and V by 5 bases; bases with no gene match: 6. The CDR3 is CASSLRGQGQPQHF. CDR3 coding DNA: TGTGCCAGCAGCCTCAGGGGGCAGGGTCAGCCCCAGCATTTT.

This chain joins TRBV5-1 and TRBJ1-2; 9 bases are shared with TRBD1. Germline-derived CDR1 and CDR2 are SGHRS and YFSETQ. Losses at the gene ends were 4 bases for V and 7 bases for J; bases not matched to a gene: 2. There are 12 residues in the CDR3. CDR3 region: CASSTDRGGYTF. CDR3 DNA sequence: TGCGCCAGCAGCACGGACAGGGGTGGCTACACCTTC.

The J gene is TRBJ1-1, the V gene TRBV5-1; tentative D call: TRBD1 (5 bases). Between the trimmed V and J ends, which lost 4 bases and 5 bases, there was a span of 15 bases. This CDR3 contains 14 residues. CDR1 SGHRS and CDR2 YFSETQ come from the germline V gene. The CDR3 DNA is TGCGCCAGCAGCGCTAGACCCCAGGGTACTGAAGCTTTCTTT. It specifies CASSARPQGTEAFF.

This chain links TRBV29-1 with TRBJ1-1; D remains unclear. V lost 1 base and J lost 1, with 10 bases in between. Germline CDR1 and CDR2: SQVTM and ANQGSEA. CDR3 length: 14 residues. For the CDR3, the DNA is TGCAGCGTTGAAGGGGAGCCCACGAACACTGAAGCTTTCTTT. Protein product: CSVEGEPTNTEAFF.

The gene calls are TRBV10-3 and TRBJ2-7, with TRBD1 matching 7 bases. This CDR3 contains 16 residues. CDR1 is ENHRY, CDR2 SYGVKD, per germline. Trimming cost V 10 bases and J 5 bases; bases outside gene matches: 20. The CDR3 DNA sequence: TGTGCCACGGAAGACAGGGCTAATGGAAATCTCCACGAGCAGTACTTC. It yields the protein CATEDRANGNLHEQYF.

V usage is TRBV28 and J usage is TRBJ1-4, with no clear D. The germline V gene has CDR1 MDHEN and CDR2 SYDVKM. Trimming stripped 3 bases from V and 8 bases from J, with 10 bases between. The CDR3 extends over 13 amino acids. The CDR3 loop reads CASSFRGREKLFF. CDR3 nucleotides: TGTGCCAGCAGTTTTCGAGGGCGGGAAAAACTGTTTTTT. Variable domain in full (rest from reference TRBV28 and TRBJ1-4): DVKVTQSSRYLVKRTGEKVFLECVQDMDHENMFWYRQDPGLGLRLIYFSYDVKMKEKGDIPEGYSVSREKKERFSLILESASTNQTSMYLCASSFRGREKLFFGSGTQLSVL.

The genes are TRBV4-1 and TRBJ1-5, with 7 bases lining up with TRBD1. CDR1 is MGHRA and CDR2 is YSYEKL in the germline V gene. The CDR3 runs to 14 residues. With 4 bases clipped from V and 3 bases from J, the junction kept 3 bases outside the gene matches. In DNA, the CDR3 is TGCGCCAGCAGCCCAGGACAGGTCAATCAGCCCCAGCATTTT. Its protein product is CASSPGQVNQPQHF.

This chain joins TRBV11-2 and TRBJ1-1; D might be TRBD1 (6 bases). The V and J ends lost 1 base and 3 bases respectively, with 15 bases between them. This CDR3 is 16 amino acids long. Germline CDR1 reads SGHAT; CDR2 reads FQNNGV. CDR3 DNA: TGTGCCAGCAGCTTAGTAGCGGGGGCTAGTTACACTGAAGCTTTCTTT. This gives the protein CASSLVAGASYTEAFF. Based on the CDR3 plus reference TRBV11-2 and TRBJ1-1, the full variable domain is EAGVAQSPRYKIIEKRQSVAFWCNPISGHATLYWYQQILGQGPKLLIQFQNNGVVDDSQLPKDRFSAERLKGVDSTLKIQPAKLEDSAVYLCASSLVAGASYTEAFFGQGTRLTVV.